Listed here is a single T cell receptor (beta chain). Its target is not known. Germline lookup yields CDR1 MNHEY and CDR2 SVGAGI. J lost 1 base, V lost 4 bases, and 10 bases had no gene match. The CDR3 covers 17 residues. The sample comes from a study of vaccination and CD4 T cells after COVID-19. Turning to the study itself: Six males and four females constituted the convalescent cohort, two of whom were Hispanic. Timing of post-vaccine sample collection was a median around 72 days after dose two, with a range of 14 to 241. Early (day 14) and late (days 161 to 241) post-vaccine samples came from a few convalescent patients. Whole-study results and caveats: The appearance of a median approximately 84% of reactive clones in convalescent patients occurred only post-vaccination.

Time point in this sample: late sampling 161 to 241 days after vaccination in a few convalescent patients. TCRdb reprocessed the PCR reads via MiXCR and lists one record per CDR3 protein. Here the sample spans about 29,000 distinct CDR3 sequences, roughly 45% being singletons. This TCR was recovered from a human donor who had recovered from COVID-19. The specimen was CD4+ T cells from blood, collected about 7 months after SARS-CoV-2 vaccination. V and J are TRBV6-5 and TRBJ2-3; TRBD2 agrees at 8 bases. CDR3 in DNA: TGTGCCAGCAGTTGGGCTTCAGCGGGAGTGGGCACAGATACGCAGTATTTT. Encoded protein: CASSWASAGVGTDTQYF.